These 31 T cell receptor beta chains were all obtained from the same sample, sequenced in a study of shared clonotypes between healthy human individuals. Repertoires were generated with immunoSEQ multiplex PCR, while TCRdb's copy carries only in-frame clones and drops some. This sample yields roughly 700,000 clones, of which around 90% are seen a single time; 34% belongs to the top ten. The sample consisted of memory CD8+ T cells from PBMCs. Subset: CD45RO+ cells pooled with CCR7-negative TemRA cells. All receptors derive from a young man in good health. Some clones in this sample may be carry-over from other donors' samples.

The V gene is TRBV29-1, the J gene TRBJ2-3, with a tentative D call TRBD2 (7 bases). V gave up 8 bases and J gave up 3 bases, with 33 bases separating them. The germline V gene has CDR1 SQVTM and CDR2 ANQGSEA. CDR3 length: 19 residues. The CDR3 protein is CSLISGRGAKALSTDTQYF. The CDR3 coding sequence is TGCAGCCTAATATCGGGGAGGGGGGCTAAGGCCCTGAGTACAGATACGCAGTATTTT.

The CDR3 region has the DNA TGTGCCAGCAGCTGGGGTCGGACAGGGAATAACTATGGCTACACCTTC. Its translation is CASSWGRTGNNYGYTF. The chain employs TRBV5-4 and TRBJ1-2, with TRBD1 identical over 8 bases. The ends lost 3 bases at V and 1 base at J; junction bases unmatched: 8. This CDR3 spans 16 amino acids. Per the germline V gene, CDR1 is SGHNT and CDR2 is YYREEE (reference sequence).

The gene calls are TRBV7-9 and TRBJ2-2; tentatively, D is TRBD1 (7 bases). The CDR3 is 12 residues long. The V gene lost 9 bases and the J gene lost 6 bases, with 11 bases spanning the gap. Germline lookup yields CDR1 SEHNR and CDR2 FQNEAQ (reference sequence). The CDR3, as DNA: TGTGCCAGGACAGGGAGGCCCGGGGAGCTGTTTTTT. Its protein is CARTGRPGELFF.

This clone was detected once. V gene TRBV2 combines with J gene TRBJ2-3, with no clear D. The V end was cut by 0 bases, the J end by 5 bases, with 12 bases between. The CDR3 loop spans 15 amino acids. CDR1 and CDR2 (germline): SNHLY, FYNNEI. The CDR3 sequence is CASSEALGRGDTQYF. CDR3 bases: TGTGCCAGCAGTGAAGCGCTGGGCCGCGGAGATACGCAGTATTTT.

V usage is TRBV28 and J usage is TRBJ2-1; possible D gene TRBD2, 5 bases. This CDR3 comprises 13 residues. Looked up from germline, CDR1 is MDHEN and CDR2 is SYDVKM. The V end lost 2 bases, the J end lost 5 bases, and 7 bases lay between the germline ends. CDR3 sequence (DNA): TGTGCCAGCAGTTTAGGACTTGACAATGAGCAGTTCTTC. It yields the protein CASSLGLDNEQFF. The variable domain in full, completed from reference TRBV28 and TRBJ2-1, reads DVKVTQSSRYLVKRTGEKVFLECVQDMDHENMFWYRQDPGLGLRLIYFSYDVKMKEKGDIPEGYSVSREKKERFSLILESASTNQTSMYLCASSLGLDNEQFFGPGTRLTVL.

The chain couples TRBV7-9 to TRBJ2-3; 11 bases agree with TRBD2. This CDR3 comprises 16 residues. The J segment lost 2 bases and the V segment lost 2 bases, leaving 3 bases of the junction unmatched. CDR1 is SEHNR, CDR2 FQNEAQ, per germline (reference sequence). The CDR3 here is CASSLRLAGITDTQYF. CDR3 in DNA: TGTGCCAGCAGCTTAAGACTAGCGGGAATCACAGATACGCAGTATTTT.

The genes are TRBV2 and TRBJ2-1; possible D gene TRBD2, 6 bases. V lost 5 bases, J lost 4 bases, and 18 bases lay in between. Germline V lookup: CDR1 SNHLY, CDR2 FYNNEI. The CDR3 sequence is 16 residues long. DNA of the CDR3: TGTGCCAGCAGTTATAGCGGAGCGGTAGGTTACAATGAGCAGTTCTTC. This translates into CASSYSGAVGYNEQFF. Supplemented by reference TRBV2 and TRBJ2-1, the full variable domain reads EPEVTQTPSHQVTQMGQEVILRCVPISNHLYFYWYRQILGQKVEFLVSFYNNEISEKSEIFDDQFSVERPDGSNFTLKIRSTKLEDSAMYFCASSYSGAVGYNEQFFGPGTRLTVL.

V usage is TRBV5-1 and J usage is TRBJ2-7; D is unresolved. V lost 4 bases, J lost 5 bases, and 16 bases lay in between. CDR1 SGHRS and CDR2 YFSETQ come from the germline V gene. The CDR3 has 14 residues. The CDR3 is CASSLTHLGDEQYF. The CDR3 bases are TGCGCCAGCAGCCTGACACACCTCGGCGACGAGCAGTACTTC.

V is TRBV4-1 and J is TRBJ1-1; D not certain. V lost 4 bases and J lost 6, with 15 bases in between. Germline V gene data show CDR1 as MGHRA and CDR2 as YSYEKL. The CDR3 is 14 amino acids. The CDR3 nucleotides read TGCGCCAGCAGCCCTTCGCCGGGCGGGCCTGAAGCTTTCTTT. Its protein is CASSPSPGGPEAFF.

This clone has a single count. The genes are TRBV7-2 and TRBJ1-2, with D unresolved. CDR3 length equals 15 residues. The V gene's germline CDR1 is SGHTA and CDR2 FQGNSA. Trimming took 0 bases from V and 0 from J, leaving 8 bases between them. The CDR3 sequence is CASSLAAATNYGYTF. CDR3 bases: TGTGCCAGCAGCTTAGCGGCAGCGACTAACTATGGCTACACCTTC.

The genes are TRBV28 and TRBJ2-3; weak D call: TRBD2 (6 bases). Trimming took 1 base from V and 4 from J, leaving 12 bases between them. Germline V gene lookup returns CDR1 MDHEN and CDR2 SYDVKM. The CDR3 runs 15 residues. The CDR3 protein is CASSLSAGSADTQYF. The CDR3 region has the DNA TGTGCCAGCAGTTTATCTGCGGGATCCGCAGATACGCAGTATTTT.

CDR3 nucleotides: TGTGCCAGCAGCCCCCCTGAGGCCGAGCAGTACTTC. This codes for CASSPPEAEQYF. This rearrangement joins TRBV7-9 to TRBJ2-7; D unresolved. V was shortened by 5 bases and J by 6 bases, with 11 bases between the two germline ends. The germline gives CDR1 SEHNR, CDR2 FQNEAQ (reference sequence). The CDR3 has 12 amino acids. Together with reference TRBV7-9 and TRBJ2-7, the CDR3 gives the full variable domain: DTGVSQNPRHKITKRGQNVTFRCDPISEHNRLYWYRQTLGQGPEFLTYFQNEAQLEKSRLLSDRFSAERPKGSFSTLEIQRTEQGDSAMYLCASSPPEAEQYFGPGTRLTVT.

The chain uses TRBV10-3 and TRBJ1-1; 7 bases align to TRBD1. CDR1 and CDR2 (germline): ENHRY, SYGVKD. The V segment lost 2 bases and the J segment 1 base; nucleotides outside the gene matches: 7. CDR3 length: 16 residues. The CDR3 nucleotides read TGTGCCATCAGTGAGCCCGGACAGGCGAAGAACACTGAAGCTTTCTTT. Translating it yields CAISEPGQAKNTEAFF.

The chain links TRBV4-2 to TRBJ2-1; D not resolved. Trimming shortened V by 4 bases and J by 3 bases, and 13 bases separated the two germline ends. CDR1 is LGHNA, CDR2 YNFKEQ, per germline. The CDR3 consists of 15 residues. The CDR3 coding sequence is TGTGCCAGCAGCCTCGCCGGGCCAGGCTACAATGAGCAGTTCTTC. Translating gives CASSLAGPGYNEQFF.

The chain links TRBV7-9 to TRBJ2-1; D is undetermined. CDR1 and CDR2 from the germline V gene are SEHNR and FQNEAQ (reference sequence). The CDR3 runs 15 residues. V lost 2 bases and J lost 5, with 13 bases in between. Here the CDR3 reads CASSLLYSLNNEQFF. CDR3 nucleotide sequence: TGTGCCAGCAGCTTACTCTACAGCCTAAACAATGAGCAGTTCTTC.

This chain uses TRBV2 with TRBJ2-7; 9 bases line up with TRBD2. V lost 6 bases to trimming and J lost 4 bases; unmatched junction nucleotides: 4. The CDR3 is 13 amino acids. The germline V gene has CDR1 SNHLY and CDR2 FYNNEI. CDR3 residues: CASRASGIYEQYF. The CDR3 DNA is TGTGCCAGCAGGGCTAGCGGGATTTACGAGCAGTACTTC.

V gene TRBV5-1 combines with J gene TRBJ2-2; D unclear. The germline gives CDR1 SGHRS, CDR2 YFSETQ. The V end lost 0 bases, the J end lost 5 bases, and 2 bases lay between the germline ends. The CDR3 runs 12 residues. As DNA, the CDR3 is TGCGCCAGCAGCTTGGAGACCGGGGAGCTGTTTTTT. Protein sequence: CASSLETGELFF. Full variable domain (missing parts from reference TRBV5-1 and TRBJ2-2): KAGVTQTPRYLIKTRGQQVTLSCSPISGHRSVSWYQQTPGQGLQFLFEYFSETQRNKGNFPGRFSGRQFSNSRSEMNVSTLELGDSALYLCASSLETGELFFGEGSRLTVL.

CDR3 in amino acids: CASSKAGQVFLREYGYTF. The CDR3 region has the DNA TGTGCCAGTAGTAAGGCAGGTCAAGTCTTCCTGAGGGAATATGGCTACACCTTC. J is TRBJ1-2 and V is TRBV19; D is unclear. Germline V lookup: CDR1 LNHDA, CDR2 SQIVND (reference sequence). This CDR3 spans 18 amino acids. V lost 4 bases to trimming and J lost 5 bases, with 26 bases between them.

This rearrangement joins TRBV11-1 to TRBJ2-1, with 9 bases aligning to TRBD2. The CDR3 runs to 17 residues. From germline, CDR1 is SGHAT and CDR2 FQDESV (reference sequence). J was trimmed by 7 bases and V by 6 bases; bases with no gene match: 16. This CDR3 is CASRPWVAGEGGNEQFF. CDR3 nucleotides: TGTGCCAGCAGGCCCTGGGTAGCGGGAGAAGGGGGAAATGAGCAGTTCTTC.

The chain has TRBV27 and TRBJ2-7; D gene unclear. Trimming took 2 bases from V and 3 from J, leaving 8 bases between them. The CDR3 totals 13 residues. Looked up from germline, CDR1 is MNHEY and CDR2 is SMNVEV (reference sequence). The CDR3 here is CASSLGAFYEQYF. In nucleotides, the CDR3 is TGTGCCAGCAGTTTAGGAGCCTTCTACGAGCAGTACTTC.

The J gene is TRBJ1-1, the V gene TRBV4-1; no clear D gene. The CDR3 length is 14 residues. V lost 1 base and J lost 5, with 11 bases in between. The germline gives CDR1 MGHRA, CDR2 YSYEKL. The CDR3 spells CASSQVAGNTEAFF. In DNA, the CDR3 is TGCGCCAGCAGCCAAGTCGCGGGTAATACTGAAGCTTTCTTT.

The V and J genes are TRBV19 and TRBJ1-2; no clear D gene. Trimming removed 3 bases at V and 5 bases at J, with 7 bases between. CDR3 length equals 12 residues. Germline CDR1 reads LNHDA; CDR2 reads SQIVND (reference sequence). The CDR3 region has the DNA TGTGCCAGTAGTATTAAGGGATATGGCTACACCTTC. It codes for CASSIKGYGYTF.

The CDR3: CASSLAGGGYEQYF. The CDR3 DNA sequence: TGTGCCAGCAGCTTAGCTGGGGGCGGGTACGAGCAGTACTTC. This chain connects TRBV13 to TRBJ2-7; maybe TRBD1 (6 bases). Germline-derived CDR1 and CDR2 are PRHDT and FYEKMQ (reference sequence). Trimming took 1 base from V and 4 from J, leaving 11 bases between them. The CDR3 contains 14 residues.

The rearrangement uses TRBV15 and TRBJ2-1; 9 nucleotides match TRBD2. This CDR3 spans 17 amino acids. CDR1 and CDR2 (germline): LNHNV, YYDKDF (reference sequence). Losses at the gene ends were 0 bases for V and 8 bases for J; bases not matched to a gene: 11. As DNA, the CDR3 is TGTGCCACCAGCAGAGACCCAACGGGACTAGCTATGGATGAGCAGTTCTTC. Protein sequence: CATSRDPTGLAMDEQFF.

This clone was seen a few times. The chain carries TRBV30 and TRBJ1-1; TRBD1 is a possible D gene (6 bases). Germline CDR1 GTSNPN, CDR2 SVGIG (reference sequence). The CDR3 totals 15 residues. Between the trimmed V and J ends, which lost 5 bases and 2 bases, there was a span of 18 bases. CDR3 region: CAWENLQGINTEAFF. The CDR3 nucleotides are TGTGCCTGGGAAAACCTACAGGGAATCAACACTGAAGCTTTCTTT. Variable domain in full (rest from reference TRBV30 and TRBJ1-1): SQTIHQWPATLVQPVGSPLSLECTVEGTSNPNLYWYRQAAGRGLQLLFYSVGIGQISSEVPQNLSASRPQDRQFILSSKKLLLSDSGFYLCAWENLQGINTEAFFGQGTRLTVV.

The CDR3 region has the DNA TGTGCCAGCAGCCCAGCCGACAGGGCTTACAATGAGCAGTTCTTC. This sequence encodes CASSPADRAYNEQFF. This chain links TRBV7-3 with TRBJ2-1; 7 nucleotides agree with TRBD1. Germline CDR1 SGHTA, CDR2 FQGTGA. After removal of 5 bases from V and 4 bases from J, the junction contained 8 bases not matched to a gene. The CDR3 has 15 amino acids.

This clone showed up many times. V gene TRBV9 combines with J gene TRBJ1-1; D not resolved. The CDR3 length is 16 residues. Trimming shortened V by 0 bases and J by 0 bases, and 12 bases separated the two germline ends. Germline V gene lookup returns CDR1 SGDLS and CDR2 YYNGEE. Here the CDR3 reads CASSVVDWKMNTEAFF. DNA of the CDR3: TGTGCCAGCAGCGTAGTGGACTGGAAAATGAACACTGAAGCTTTCTTT.

This rearrangement joins TRBV18 to TRBJ1-5, with D perhaps matching TRBD1 (5 bases). Looked up from germline, CDR1 is KGHSH and CDR2 is LQKENI. This CDR3 has 16 residues. V shed 1 base and J shed 3 bases, with 13 bases lying between them. The CDR3 here is CASSPQEGFSNQPQHF. In DNA, the CDR3 is TGTGCCAGCTCACCACAGGAGGGGTTCTCCAATCAGCCCCAGCATTTT.

The rearrangement links TRBV29-1 to TRBJ2-1, with D tentatively TRBD2 (6 bases). The CDR3 has 16 amino acids. The germline V gene has CDR1 SQVTM and CDR2 ANQGSEA. Deletions cut 7 bases from V and 10 bases from J, with 29 bases between. The chain's CDR3 is CSGELPGVGRMREQFF. CDR3 coding DNA: TGCAGCGGCGAGCTCCCGGGGGTAGGAAGAATGAGGGAGCAGTTCTTC.

J is TRBJ2-1 and V is TRBV6-5; D assignment may be TRBD1 or TRBD2 (5 bases each). Per the germline V gene, CDR1 is MNHEY and CDR2 is SVGAGI. The ends were cut back, 2 bases at V and 2 bases at J, with 10 bases in the middle. The CDR3 extends over 15 amino acids. The CDR3 loop is CASSYGTLPYNEQFF. Written as DNA, the CDR3 is TGTGCCAGCAGTTACGGGACGCTTCCCTACAATGAGCAGTTCTTC.

This clone was observed a single time. The V call is TRBV7-8, the J call TRBJ2-1, with 11 bases fitting TRBD2. The trim removed 6 bases at V and 6 bases at J, leaving 7 bases unmatched. This CDR3 has 15 residues. Germline lookup yields CDR1 SGHVS and CDR2 FQNEAQ. CDR3 bases: TGTGCCAGCAGTCCACCGGGACTAGCGGTCAATGAGCAGTTCTTC. Protein sequence: CASSPPGLAVNEQFF.